Given below is one T cell receptor (beta chain) in context. Antigen unknown. This entry comes from a study of T cell responses to AZD1222 COVID-19 vaccine. Whole-study results and caveats: Only a handful of AZD1222 recipients tested seropositive at baseline.

The assay was immunoSEQ multiplex PCR, and TCRdb's table has in-frame clones only and misses some. The table has roughly 150,000 clones, more than 85% seen once. V gave up 2 bases and J gave up 3 bases; unmatched junction bases: 2. The CDR3 length is 16 residues. CDR1 KGHDR and CDR2 SFDVKD come from the germline V gene. The clonotype originates from an adult in good health. Source: peripheral blood, taken on day 0 of AZD1222 vaccination. This chain connects TRBV24-1 to TRBJ2-1; 11 bases match TRBD1. The CDR3 DNA reads TGTGCCACCAGTGATTGGACAGGGGGCAACTACAATGAGCAGTTCTTC. Its protein is CATSDWTGGNYNEQFF.